Below are 24 T cell receptor beta chains sequenced from a single sample in a study of cytomegalovirus exposure and HLA in healthy donors. Both 60 Vbeta primers and 13 Jbeta primers went into the PCR. The table came from immunoSEQ multiplex PCR; TCRdb's copy has only in-frame clones and leaves some out. The data hold 130,000 to 150,000 clones, with around 80% observed a single time. Sequences were obtained from PBMCs. These receptors were obtained from a man aged 25 to 45 in good health and CMV-seronegative.

This clone has more than one count but fewer than ten. The chain uses TRBV4-1 and TRBJ1-4; 9 bases are a match to TRBD1. V trimming: 0 bases; J trimming: 15 bases; junction bases outside the gene matches: 11. Germline assignment: CDR1 MGHRA and CDR2 YSYEKL. There are 15 residues in the CDR3. In nucleotides, the CDR3 is TGCGCCAGCAGCCAAGATCTCGGGGACAGGGCGGTCGTGTTTTTT. It yields the protein CASSQDLGDRAVVFF.

The J gene is TRBJ2-7, the V gene TRBV5-6; D is perhaps TRBD1 (6 bases). The CDR3 sequence is 12 residues long. The germline V gene encodes CDR1 SGHDT and CDR2 YYEEEE. V dropped 4 bases and J dropped 5 bases, with 10 bases sitting between them. CDR3 protein: CASSLQGNEQYF. CDR3 sequence (DNA): TGTGCCAGCAGCCTGCAGGGGAACGAGCAGTACTTC.

The V gene is TRBV27, the J gene TRBJ2-7; 8 bases agree with TRBD1. From germline, CDR1 is MNHEY and CDR2 SMNVEV (reference sequence). V shed 6 bases, J shed 3 bases, and the junction held 7 bases outside the gene matches. The CDR3 loop spans 14 amino acids. The CDR3 nucleotides are TGTGCCAGCAGCCGGACAGGGACCGACTACGAGCAGTACTTC. Translated, it gives CASSRTGTDYEQYF.

The chain combines TRBV7-2 with TRBJ2-7; TRBD1 matches at 8 bases. CDR3 length: 14 residues. Germline loops: CDR1 SGHTA, CDR2 FQGNSA. V lost 5 bases to trimming and J lost 5 bases; unmatched junction nucleotides: 8. Written as DNA, the CDR3 is TGTGCCAGCAGCCCGGCAGGGGGCTGGGACGAGCAGTACTTC. It specifies CASSPAGGWDEQYF.

The sample holds a few counts of this clone. The gene calls are TRBV6-5 and TRBJ2-7; D is possibly TRBD2 (5 bases). V was clipped by 8 bases and J by 4 bases, with 21 bases between them. Germline V gene sequence: CDR1 MNHEY, CDR2 SVGAGI. This CDR3 comprises 15 residues. The CDR3 region is CASSPRPRSGYEQYF. The CDR3 nucleotides read TGTGCCAGCTCCCCACGGCCCAGGAGCGGTTACGAGCAGTACTTC.

CDR3 in amino acids: CASSVYRGDTEAFF. The CDR3 bases are TGTGCCAGCAGTGTATACAGGGGTGACACTGAAGCTTTCTTT. The J gene is TRBJ1-1, the V gene TRBV6-1, with 7 bases aligning to TRBD1. Germline trimming cut 4 bases from V and 3 bases from J; bases unmatched to any gene: 5. In germline, CDR1 is MNHNS, CDR2 SASEGT. This CDR3 region has 14 residues.

The chain employs TRBV19 and TRBJ1-1; D remains ambiguous. V was pared by 7 bases and J by 4 bases, with 7 bases between. CDR1 and CDR2 (germline): LNHDA, SQIVND (reference sequence). CDR3 length: 11 amino acids. CDR3 coding DNA: TGTGCCAGTATTTGGAGCACTGAAGCTTTCTTT. This sequence encodes CASIWSTEAFF. Together with reference TRBV19 and TRBJ1-1, the CDR3 gives the full variable domain: DGGITQSPKYLFRKEGQNVTLSCEQNLNHDAMYWYRQDPGQGLRLIYYSQIVNDFQKGDIAEGYSVSREKKESFPLTVTSAQKNPTAFYLCASIWSTEAFFGQGTRLTVV.

The sample holds one count of this clone. The chain employs TRBV7-6 and TRBJ2-7; D is undetermined. The CDR3 totals 17 residues. V was clipped by 0 bases and J by 3 bases, with 18 bases between them. Germline CDR1 SGHVS, CDR2 FNYEAQ. This CDR3 reads CASSLAGGQSTFYEQYF. The CDR3 DNA reads TGTGCCAGCAGCTTAGCAGGTGGGCAGAGCACTTTCTACGAGCAGTACTTC.

The rearrangement links TRBV5-1 to TRBJ1-1; perhaps TRBD1 as D (6 bases). Germline-derived CDR1 and CDR2 are SGHRS and YFSETQ. The V gene lost 4 bases and the J gene lost 0 bases, with 22 bases spanning the gap. The CDR3 spans 18 residues. CDR3 loop: CASSPSGGRTLLNTEAFF. The CDR3 DNA reads as TGCGCCAGCAGCCCGTCGGGGGGCCGCACATTATTGAACACTGAAGCTTTCTTT. Filled out from reference TRBV5-1 and TRBJ1-1, the complete variable domain reads KAGVTQTPRYLIKTRGQQVTLSCSPISGHRSVSWYQQTPGQGLQFLFEYFSETQRNKGNFPGRFSGRQFSNSRSEMNVSTLELGDSALYLCASSPSGGRTLLNTEAFFGQGTRLTVV.

This clone was detected only once. The chain joins TRBV27 to TRBJ2-1, with 8 bases that match TRBD1. CDR1 MNHEY and CDR2 SMNVEV come from the germline V gene (reference sequence). This CDR3 is built from 17 residues. The trim removed 3 bases at V and 0 bases at J, leaving 7 bases unmatched. The CDR3 region is CASSLSRGHSSYNEQFF. The DNA for the CDR3 is TGTGCCAGCAGTTTGAGCAGGGGGCATAGCTCCTACAATGAGCAGTTCTTC.

This chain links TRBV7-9 with TRBJ2-7, with a tentative D call TRBD1 (6 bases). The CDR3 runs to 12 residues. CDR1 SEHNR and CDR2 FQNEAQ come from the germline V gene (reference sequence). V was shortened by 5 bases and J by 3 bases, with 8 bases between the two germline ends. The CDR3 loop is CASSTDSYEQYF. DNA for the CDR3: TGTGCCAGCAGCACGGACAGCTACGAGCAGTACTTC.

The rearrangement uses TRBV5-1 and TRBJ2-1, with no clear D. Trimming pared 0 bases from V and 4 bases from J, leaving 8 bases between. CDR1 is SGHRS, CDR2 YFSETQ, per germline. The CDR3 has 14 amino acids. The CDR3 sequence is CASSLDSAYNEQFF. The CDR3 coding sequence is TGCGCCAGCAGCTTGGACTCCGCTTACAATGAGCAGTTCTTC.

V usage is TRBV30 and J usage is TRBJ2-1; maybe TRBD2 (7 bases). The CDR3 contains 13 residues. Per the germline V gene, CDR1 is GTSNPN and CDR2 is SVGIG (reference sequence). V shed 2 bases and J shed 7 bases, with 12 bases lying between them. CDR3 sequence reads: CAWSQGGVNEQFF. CDR3 sequence (DNA): TGTGCCTGGAGTCAAGGGGGGGTGAATGAGCAGTTCTTC.

This clone was detected a few times. The chain couples TRBV27 to TRBJ1-2; the match to TRBD1 covers 8 bases. CDR3 length equals 13 residues. The trim removed 6 bases at V and 8 bases at J, leaving 8 bases unmatched. Germline loops: CDR1 MNHEY, CDR2 SMNVEV (reference sequence). CDR3 bases: TGTGCCAGCAGGACTATGGACAGGGTCGGCTACACCTTC. Encoded protein: CASRTMDRVGYTF.

This sequence joins TRBV30 and TRBJ2-3, with D maybe TRBD2 (5 bases). V was clipped by 0 bases and J by 3 bases, with 13 bases between them. The CDR3 loop spans 15 amino acids. From germline, CDR1 is GTSNPN and CDR2 SVGIG (reference sequence). The CDR3 DNA reads as TGTGCCTGGAGTGTAACCCCAACGGGGACAGATACGCAGTATTTT. Translation gives CAWSVTPTGTDTQYF.

The chain employs TRBV30 and TRBJ1-1; D may be TRBD1 (5 bases). Germline V gene data show CDR1 as GTSNPN and CDR2 as SVGIG (reference sequence). The length of the CDR3 is 10 residues. Between the trimmed V and J ends, which lost 4 bases and 8 bases, there was a span of 8 bases. The CDR3 bases are TGTGCCTGGATGGAGGGGGAAGCTTTCTTT. The encoded protein is CAWMEGEAFF. Drawing the rest from reference TRBV30 and TRBJ1-1, the complete variable domain is SQTIHQWPATLVQPVGSPLSLECTVEGTSNPNLYWYRQAAGRGLQLLFYSVGIGQISSEVPQNLSASRPQDRQFILSSKKLLLSDSGFYLCAWMEGEAFFGQGTRLTVV.

This clone was seen only once. The gene calls are TRBV19 and TRBJ1-2; 7 bases line up with TRBD1. CDR3 length equals 14 residues. Germline assignment: CDR1 LNHDA and CDR2 SQIVND (reference sequence). V lost 2 bases to trimming and J lost 6 bases; unmatched junction nucleotides: 6. The CDR3 DNA reads as TGTGCCAGTAGTATAAACAGGGGCGAGGATGGCTACACCTTC. It codes for CASSINRGEDGYTF.

The rearrangement joins TRBV5-1 to TRBJ2-7, with D perhaps matching TRBD2 (6 bases). Germline V gives CDR1 SGHRS, CDR2 YFSETQ. V was cut by 1 base and J by 1 base, with 15 bases left in between. The CDR3 is made up of 16 amino acids. CDR3 in DNA: TGCGCCAGCAGCTTGTCGCCAGGGACTCTTTCCTACGAGCAGTACTTC. Protein: CASSLSPGTLSYEQYF.

The V call is TRBV2, the J call TRBJ2-2; 7 nucleotides align to TRBD1. Germline V gives CDR1 SNHLY, CDR2 FYNNEI. The CDR3 is 16 amino acids. The J segment lost 5 bases and the V segment lost 6 bases, leaving 12 bases of the junction unmatched. The CDR3 nucleotides read TGTGCCAGCAGCAACGCAGTGACAGGGCCGACCGGGGAGCTGTTTTTT. It is translated as CASSNAVTGPTGELFF. The full variable domain, completed using reference TRBV2 and TRBJ2-2, is EPEVTQTPSHQVTQMGQEVILRCVPISNHLYFYWYRQILGQKVEFLVSFYNNEISEKSEIFDDQFSVERPDGSNFTLKIRSTKLEDSAMYFCASSNAVTGPTGELFFGEGSRLTVL.

This clone occurred many times. The chain employs TRBV10-3 and TRBJ1-4, with D possibly TRBD1 on 6 matching bases. The V gene's germline CDR1 is ENHRY and CDR2 SYGVKD. V was pared by 6 bases and J by 1 base, with 9 bases between. The CDR3 covers 14 residues. The CDR3 reads CAISRGGTNEKLFF. DNA for the CDR3: TGTGCCATCAGCCGAGGGGGAACTAATGAAAAACTGTTTTTT.

The rearrangement uses TRBV29-1 and TRBJ1-1, with D perhaps TRBD1 (6 bases). Trimming shortened V by 4 bases and J by 3 bases, and 12 bases separated the two germline ends. This CDR3 comprises 13 residues. Germline CDR1 is SQVTM and CDR2 is ANQGSEA. DNA for the CDR3: TGCAGCGTTGGGGCAGGGGCGGACACTGAAGCTTTCTTT. Protein sequence: CSVGAGADTEAFF.

The J gene is TRBJ1-1, the V gene TRBV6-1; TRBD1 matches at 7 bases. The J segment lost 0 bases and the V segment lost 10 bases, leaving 8 bases of the junction unmatched. Germline CDR1 MNHNS, CDR2 SASEGT. The CDR3 has 14 amino acids. CDR3 sequence (DNA): TGTGCCACCTGGGGACAGACCATGAACACTGAAGCTTTCTTT. It encodes CATWGQTMNTEAFF.

This clone occurred a few times. V gene TRBV28 combines with J gene TRBJ1-4, with D tentatively TRBD1 (5 bases). V was shortened by 7 bases and J by 3 bases, with 12 bases between the two germline ends. The CDR3 has 14 residues. Germline values: CDR1 MDHEN, CDR2 SYDVKM. The CDR3 sequence: CASTSGGANEKLFF. The CDR3 bases are TGTGCCAGCACCTCCGGGGGGGCTAATGAAAAACTGTTTTTT.

This chain uses TRBV4-1 with TRBJ2-5, with 9 bases aligning to TRBD1. Trimming at V came to 4 bases and at J to 7 bases, leaving 7 bases not matched to a gene. Germline assignment: CDR1 MGHRA and CDR2 YSYEKL. CDR3 length equals 14 residues. The CDR3 bases are TGCGCCAGCAGCCCCGGACAGGGGACCTCGACCCAGTACTTC. Residues: CASSPGQGTSTQYF.